The 3 T cell receptor beta chains below all came from one sample that was sequenced in a study of regulatory T cells in long-lasting Graves disease. CDR3 regions were amplified by Arm-PCR using iRepertoire HTBI primers to build TCR beta libraries. Via MiXCR, TCRdb re-called the multiplex PCR reads, giving one row per CDR3 protein. The sample holds about 620,000 distinct CDR3 sequences, roughly 15% seen once. Time point denoted: newly diagnosed GD, antithyroid drugs for less than 3 months. Isolated PBMC RNA provided the starting material for the TCR library. The data were also submitted as part of a second study, on T cells in Graves' hyperthyroidism and ophthalmopathy.

Sequencing used peripheral blood mononuclear cells (PBMCs), obtained at new diagnosis, from a patient treated with antithyroid drugs. These receptors were collected from a woman between 25 and 40 years old with Graves disease.

The chain has TRBV9 and TRBJ2-7; D is unresolved. Germline values: CDR1 SGDLS, CDR2 YYNGEE. Trimming removed 0 bases from V and 2 bases from J, with 12 bases in between. This CDR3 has 15 amino acids. The CDR3 coding sequence is TGTGCCAGCAGCGTAGGCCAGACAACCACCTACGAGCAGTACTTC. It yields the protein CASSVGQTTTYEQYF.

Concerning this clonotype itself: A junction end diverges from the germline sequence, so it may reflect a read error. The rearrangement links TRBV20-1 to TRBJ2-1; D gene ambiguous. Germline assignment: CDR1 DFQATT and CDR2 SNEGSKA (reference sequence). The CDR3 runs to 11 residues. The DNA for the CDR3 is TGCGGTGCTAGTTCGTACAATGAGCAGTTCTTC. The encoded protein is CGASSYNEQFF.

This clonotype was recorded a few times. One end of the junction fails to match germline, which may point to a read error. This chain uses TRBV28 with TRBJ2-6; D is perhaps TRBD1 (6 bases). Germline assignment: CDR1 MDHEN and CDR2 SYDVKM. This CDR3 is built from 15 residues. CDR3 DNA sequence: TGTGCCAGCAGTTCAGGGGAGTCTGGGGCCGACGTCCTGACTTTC. It translates to CASSSGESGADVLTF.